A selection of T cell receptor beta chains follows, all from one sample in a study of radiation and T cells in renal cell carcinoma. TCRdb's copy holds only in-frame clones and misses some; the assay was immunoSEQ multiplex PCR. The sample includes about 130,000 clones, about four fifths seen only once; the top ten take around 3%. Sequences were derived from blood, sampled from a patient whose treatment included radiotherapy and nephrectomy. The receptors here all came from a woman aged 60-70 years with renal cell carcinoma. The CDR3 runs from the conserved cysteine through the conserved F or W. D genes are given only for firm matches. A row's size may be missing; if present it is once, few, many or a size class.

>few|TRBD1|TRBJ1-2|TRBV10-3
CAIALQGESPYGYTF
TGTGCCATCGCCCTTCAGGGGGAATCTCCCTATGGCTACACCTTC
>NA|NA|TRBJ2-2|TRBV6-5
CASSPRSQGELFF
TGTGCCAGCAGTCCTCGGTCCCAGGGGGAGCTGTTTTTT
>NA|NA|TRBJ1-4|TRBV28
CASSWGALGEKLFF
TGTGCCAGCAGCTGGGGGGCCCTTGGGGAAAAACTGTTTTTT
>NA|TRBD1|TRBJ1-5|TRBV19
CASNGQGRITDQPQHF
TGTGCCAGCAACGGACAGGGGAGGATCACAGATCAGCCCCAGCATTTT
>NA|NA|TRBJ2-1|TRBV5-4
CASSFFSVSYNEQFF
TGTGCCAGCAGCTTTTTTTCGGTATCCTACAATGAGCAGTTCTTC
>NA|TRBD1|TRBJ1-2|TRBV6-5
CASSYSDRVDGYTF
TGTGCCAGCAGTTACTCGGACAGGGTAGATGGCTACACCTTC
>NA|TRBD2|TRBJ2-7|TRBV4-3
CASSQDLAGVYGPKLDYEQYF
TGCGCCAGCAGCCAAGACCTAGCGGGAGTATATGGGCCAAAGTTGGACTACGAGCAGTACTTC
>NA|NA|TRBJ2-5|TRBV27
CASTKGRGLGETQYF
TGTGCCAGCACCAAGGGTAGGGGATTGGGGGAGACCCAGTACTTC
>NA|NA|TRBJ2-5|TRBV6-6
CASSYSIAGTQYF
TGTGCCAGCAGTTACTCGATCGCGGGAACCCAGTACTTC
>NA|NA|TRBJ2-3|TRBV4-2
CASSQDHQFTDTQYF
TGTGCCAGCAGCCAAGACCACCAATTCACAGATACGCAGTATTTT
>NA|NA|TRBJ1-2|TRBV12-2
CASRLGWEYGYTF
TGTGCAAGTCGCTTGGGCTGGGAGTATGGCTACACCTTC
>NA|NA|TRBJ2-7|TRBV2
CASSVSASALLGYEQYF
TGTGCCAGCAGTGTTTCGGCAAGCGCCCTACTAGGTTACGAGCAGTACTTC
>NA|NA|TRBJ1-3|TRBV15
CATSTGSLSGNTIYF
TGTGCCACCAGCACAGGCAGCCTCTCTGGAAACACCATATATTTT
>NA|NA|TRBJ2-2|TRBV29-1
CSARQNRGSLAKNTGELFF
TGCAGCGCCCGCCAGAACAGGGGTAGTCTAGCGAAGAACACCGGGGAGCTGTTTTTT
>few|TRBD1|TRBJ1-1|TRBV11-2
CASSLGQVNTEAFF
TGTGCCAGCAGCCTAGGACAGGTGAACACTGAAGCTTTCTTT
>NA|NA|TRBJ2-3|TRBV7-2
CASSLAGNTDTQYF
TGTGCCAGCAGCTTAGCTGGCAACACAGATACGCAGTATTTT
>NA|TRBD1|TRBJ1-4|TRBV27
CASSLLGQGPNEKLFF
TGTGCCAGCAGTCTCCTCGGACAGGGGCCTAATGAAAAACTGTTTTTT
>NA|NA|TRBJ1-4|TRBV4-3
CASSQDLVGSQNEKLFF
TGCGCCAGCAGCCAAGATTTAGTGGGCAGTCAAAATGAAAAACTGTTTTTT
>NA|NA|TRBJ2-1|TRBV27
CASSLGRAAYNEQFF
TGTGCCAGCAGTTTGGGCAGGGCGGCCTACAATGAGCAGTTCTTC
>NA|TRBD1|TRBJ2-7|TRBV5-1
CASSGNSGTATYEQYF
TGCGCCAGCAGTGGGAACTCCGGGACAGCTACCTACGAGCAGTACTTC
>NA|TRBD2|TRBJ2-1|TRBV7-3
CASSPMGLAGVGEQFF
TGTGCCAGCAGCCCCATGGGACTAGCGGGAGTAGGCGAGCAGTTCTTC
>NA|NA|TRBJ2-7|TRBV5-4
CASSTLTAESYEQYF
TGTGCCAGCAGCACCCTGACAGCTGAATCCTACGAGCAGTACTTC